This entry lists 2 T cell receptor beta chains sequenced from one sample in a study of cytomegalovirus exposure and HLA in healthy donors. The PCR had 60 Vbeta and 13 Jbeta primers. Clones were read by immunoSEQ multiplex PCR, and TCRdb kept only the in-frame ones, dropping some. The repertoire holds some 120,000 clones, with around 77% as singletons. The sample was PBMCs. The receptors derive from a man aged 35 to 55 in good health and CMV-seropositive.

The gene calls are TRBV28 and TRBJ2-2, with TRBD1 matching 12 bases. The CDR3 is made up of 19 amino acids. Germline lookup yields CDR1 MDHEN and CDR2 SYDVKM. Trimming at V came to 5 bases and at J to 5 bases, leaving 15 bases not matched to a gene. This CDR3 reads CASSGLLPGQGAKTGELFF. The CDR3 coding sequence is TGTGCCAGCAGTGGGCTACTCCCGGGACAGGGGGCTAAGACCGGGGAGCTGTTTTTT.

The gene calls are TRBV6-6 and TRBJ2-2; TRBD1 matches 9 bases. The CDR3 spans 14 residues. J was trimmed by 5 bases and V by 7 bases; bases with no gene match: 5. The germline gives CDR1 MNHNY, CDR2 SVGAGI (reference sequence). In DNA, the CDR3 is TGTGCCAGCACCAAACAGGGGGCGACCGGGGAGCTGTTTTTT. Its protein product is CASTKQGATGELFF.